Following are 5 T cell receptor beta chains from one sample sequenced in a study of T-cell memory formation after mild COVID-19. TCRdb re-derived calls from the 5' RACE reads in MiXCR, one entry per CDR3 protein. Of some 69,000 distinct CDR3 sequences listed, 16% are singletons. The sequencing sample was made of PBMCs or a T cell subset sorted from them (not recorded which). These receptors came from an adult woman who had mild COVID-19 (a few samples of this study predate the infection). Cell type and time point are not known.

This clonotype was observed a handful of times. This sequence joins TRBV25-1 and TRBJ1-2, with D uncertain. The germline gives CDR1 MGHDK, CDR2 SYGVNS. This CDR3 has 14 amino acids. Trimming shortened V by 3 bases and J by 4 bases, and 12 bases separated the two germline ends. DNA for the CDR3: TGTGCCAGCAGTGATCTGAGGGCAGCCTATGGCTACACCTTC. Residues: CASSDLRAAYGYTF.

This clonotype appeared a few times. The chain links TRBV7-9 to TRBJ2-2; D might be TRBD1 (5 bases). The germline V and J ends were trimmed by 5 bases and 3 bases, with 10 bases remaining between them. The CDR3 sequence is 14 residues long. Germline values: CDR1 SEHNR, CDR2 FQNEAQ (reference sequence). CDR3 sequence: CASSQIGDTGELFF. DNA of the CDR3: TGTGCCAGCAGCCAGATAGGGGACACCGGGGAGCTGTTTTTT.

CDR3 in DNA: TGTGCCAGCAGTTTCCCCGGGGGGGTCTATGGCTACACCTTC. It encodes CASSFPGGVYGYTF. V gene TRBV12-3 or TRBV12-4 combines with J gene TRBJ1-2; D perhaps matches TRBD1 (5 bases). The CDR3 runs 14 residues. Trimming shortened V by 3 bases and J by 4 bases, and 12 bases separated the two germline ends.

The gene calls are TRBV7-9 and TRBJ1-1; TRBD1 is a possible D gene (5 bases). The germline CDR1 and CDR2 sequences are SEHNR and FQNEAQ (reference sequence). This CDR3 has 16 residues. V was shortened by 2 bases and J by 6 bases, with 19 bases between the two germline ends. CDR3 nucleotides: TGTGCCAGCAGCTTACGGTTTAGGGGTCGTATGGCTGAAGCTTTCTTT. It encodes CASSLRFRGRMAEAFF. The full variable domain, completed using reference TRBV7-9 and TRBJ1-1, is DTGVSQNPRHKITKRGQNVTFRCDPISEHNRLYWYRQTLGQGPEFLTYFQNEAQLEKSRLLSDRFSAERPKGSFSTLEIQRTEQGDSAMYLCASSLRFRGRMAEAFFGQGTRLTVV.

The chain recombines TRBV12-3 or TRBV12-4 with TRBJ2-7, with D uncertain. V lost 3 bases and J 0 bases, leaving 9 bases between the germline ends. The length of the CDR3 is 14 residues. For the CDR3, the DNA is TGTGCCAGCAGTTTTCTTCCGAACTCCTACGAGCAGTACTTC. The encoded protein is CASSFLPNSYEQYF.